The rows below give T cell receptor beta chains drawn from one sample of a study of blood T cell repertoires in COVID-19. TCRdb's table, derived via immunoSEQ multiplex PCR, lists solely in-frame clones and lacks some. The data hold some 250,000 clones, with approximately 86% observed a single time. Sequencing was performed on peripheral blood. Source of these receptors: a woman aged 60-70 years with COVID-19, enrolled during active disease. Both conserved end residues are part of each CDR3. A D gene is named only where the DNA matches it firmly. Size values are once, few and many counts, or a class for expanded clones, and some rows have none.

TRBD2	TRBV7-2	TRBJ2-1	-	TGTGCCAGCAGGATAAACTTAGGCGGGAGGGCAAACAATGAGCAGTTCTTC	CASRINLGGRANNEQFF
TRBD1	TRBV30	TRBJ1-1	-	TGTGCCTGGGGGCACAGGGGATACGGCACTGAAGCTTTCTTT	CAWGHRGYGTEAFF
-	TRBV5-4	TRBJ1-2	once	TGTGCCAGCAGCTTTGGAGGGGACTATGGCTACACCTTC	CASSFGGDYGYTF
-	TRBV6-2/TRBV6-3	TRBJ1-1	-	TGTGCCAGCAGTTCCTTACGACAGGCGATGAACACTGAAGCTTTCTTT	CASSSLRQAMNTEAFF
-	TRBV18	TRBJ1-2	few	TGTGCCAGCTCACCACCGCCCCAGGGGCGGATAACCTATAACTATGGCTACACCTTC	CASSPPPQGRITYNYGYTF
-	TRBV6-5	TRBJ1-2	-	TGTGCCAGCAGTCGGACAGAGAACTATGGCTACACCTTC	CASSRTENYGYTF
-	TRBV18	TRBJ1-4	-	TGTGCCAGCTCACCTAATGCGAGGCCAACTAATGAAAAACTGTTTTTT	CASSPNARPTNEKLFF
TRBD2	TRBV4-1	TRBJ2-1	-	TGCGCCAGCAGCCACGGACTAGCGGCTTTTTCGGCCCCCAATGAGCAGTTCTTC	CASSHGLAAFSAPNEQFF
-	TRBV4-1	TRBJ2-7	-	TGCGCCAGCAGCCAAGAACAGGGTTGGAACGGCTACGAGCAGTACTTC	CASSQEQGWNGYEQYF
TRBD1	TRBV5-5	TRBJ1-5	-	TGTGCCAGCAGTACGGACAGGGGGTACTGGGGCAATCAGCCCCAGCATTTT	CASSTDRGYWGNQPQHF
-	TRBV15	TRBJ1-2	-	TGTGCCACCAGCAGAGTGTTCGCATCCGGGGACTATGGCTACACCTTC	CATSRVFASGDYGYTF
TRBD2	TRBV19	TRBJ2-3	-	TGTGCCAGTAGTACCCCCGGGACTAGCGGGATGACAGATACGCAGTATTTT	CASSTPGTSGMTDTQYF
-	TRBV15	TRBJ2-7	-	TGTGCCACCAGCAGATCCCAGGGATACAACTACGAGCAGTACTTC	CATSRSQGYNYEQYF
TRBD1	TRBV30	TRBJ2-7	few	TGTGCCTGGAGAACGCGAGACAGGGGACGGAACTACGAGCAGTACTTC	CAWRTRDRGRNYEQYF
-	TRBV4-1	TRBJ1-2	-	TGCGCCAGCAGCCAAGTAGGGAGGGACGACTATGGCTACACCTTC	CASSQVGRDDYGYTF
TRBD1	TRBV5-1	TRBJ1-2	-	TGCGCCAGCAGCTCTGGACAGGGGGCTCGGGCTGGCTACACCTTC	CASSSGQGARAGYTF
-	TRBV5-1	TRBJ2-2	-	TGCGCCAGCAGCTTGGTGAAGGGACTGGACACCGGGGAGCTGTTTTTT	CASSLVKGLDTGELFF
TRBD2	TRBV11-3	TRBJ2-1	-	TGTGCCAGCAGCTTAGGGGGTCTAGCGGGACATGAGCAGTTCTTC	CASSLGGLAGHEQFF
TRBD1	TRBV18	TRBJ1-2	once	TGTGCCAGCTCACAAAGGACAGGGACTAACTATGGCTACACCTTC	CASSQRTGTNYGYTF
-	TRBV19	TRBJ1-6	-	TGTGCCAGTAGTACACGGACACCCTATAATTCACCCCTCCACTTT	CASSTRTPYNSPLHF
TRBD1	TRBV19	TRBJ1-2	-	TGTGCCAGTAGTAATGGCAGGGGGCTTTATGGCTACACCTTC	CASSNGRGLYGYTF
-	TRBV12-3/TRBV12-4	TRBJ1-5	-	TGTGCCAGCAGCCAGGGACAGCCCCAGCATTTT	CASSQGQPQHF
TRBD1	TRBV5-5	TRBJ1-1	-	TGTGCCAGCAGCTCCGACAGGGTGGTGGCAGCTTTCTTT	CASSSDRVVAAFF
-	TRBV28	TRBJ1-2	-	TGTGCCAGCAGTAGGGGAGGCAGCAACTATGGCTACACCTTC	CASSRGGSNYGYTF
TRBD2	TRBV7-6	TRBJ2-7	-	TGTGCCAGCAGCCTCCGACTAGCGGGAACCTACGAGCAGTACTTC	CASSLRLAGTYEQYF
-	TRBV7-2	TRBJ1-1	-	TGTGCCAGCAGCGCGACAAGACAGGCTGAAGCTTTCTTT	CASSATRQAEAFF
TRBD2	TRBV20-1	TRBJ2-4	-	TGCAGTGCTAGATTAGCGGGAGCGGTGTACTTC	CSARLAGAVYF
TRBD2	TRBV30	TRBJ2-5	-	TGTGCCTGGTCGACTAGCGGGGCTCCCATGGGGACCCAGTACTTC	CAWSTSGAPMGTQYF
TRBD1	TRBV4-3	TRBJ1-6	few	TGCGCCAGCAGCCAGACCGACAGGGGTCTGGGTTCACCCCTCCACTTT	CASSQTDRGLGSPLHF
TRBD1	TRBV29-1	TRBJ2-7	-	TGCAGCGGGGGACAGGGGAGTTTCGAGCAGTACTTC	CSGGQGSFEQYF
TRBD1	TRBV15	TRBJ1-1	-	TGTGCCACCAGCAGCCGGGACAGACTGAACACTGAAGCTTTCTTT	CATSSRDRLNTEAFF
-	TRBV5-1	TRBJ1-5	-	TGCGCCAGCGCGGAGTATAGCAATCAGCCCCAGCATTTT	CASAEYSNQPQHF
TRBD1	TRBV7-9	TRBJ2-2	-	TGTGCCAGCAGCTATCTACTGGGTGGACAGGGGTTGAACACCGGGGAGCTGTTTTTT	CASSYLLGGQGLNTGELFF
TRBD2	TRBV9	TRBJ2-3	-	TGTGCCAGCAGCCCAAGGGGCGGGACTAGCGGTAGTCGCACAGATACGCAGTATTTT	CASSPRGGTSGSRTDTQYF
TRBD2	TRBV9	TRBJ2-3	-	TGTGCCAGCAGCCTGATCAGCGGGAGCCTCACAGATACGCAGTATTTT	CASSLISGSLTDTQYF
-	TRBV30	TRBJ1-2	-	TGTGCCTGGAGACTCAGGGCGGACTATGGCTACACCTTC	CAWRLRADYGYTF
-	TRBV6-5	TRBJ2-2	-	TGTGCCAGCAGGTGGGAGGATAACACCGGGGAGCTGTTTTTT	CASRWEDNTGELFF
TRBD2	TRBV10-1	TRBJ2-3	once	TGCGCCAGCAGTGAGTCCGGACTAGCGACAGATACGCAGTATTTT	CASSESGLATDTQYF
TRBD2	TRBV19	TRBJ2-1	-	TGTGCCAGTAGTCTGACTAGCGGGGGGTACAATGAGCAGTTCTTC	CASSLTSGGYNEQFF
TRBD1	TRBV5-1	TRBJ2-7	-	TGCGCCAGCAGCTTGGGGGGGACAGGGGTCGAGCAGTACTTC	CASSLGGTGVEQYF
-	TRBV10-1	TRBJ2-1	-	TGCGCCAGCAGTGAGTCGGGGGGAAATGAGCAGTTCTTC	CASSESGGNEQFF
-	TRBV19	TRBJ2-7	-	TGTGCCAGTAGTATAGATGCTTCAGGTACATCCTACGAGCAGTACTTC	CASSIDASGTSYEQYF
-	TRBV19	TRBJ1-2	once	TGTGCCAGTAGTATAGACCAAGGGACACCCTATGGCTACACCTTC	CASSIDQGTPYGYTF
TRBD1	TRBV19	TRBJ1-1	-	TGTGCCAGTAGTACATCCGGGACAGGGGGCAACACTGAAGCTTTCTTT	CASSTSGTGGNTEAFF
TRBD1	TRBV28	TRBJ1-5	once	TGTGCCAGTAGACCAGGGGGACAGGGGGTATATCAGCCCCAGCATTTT	CASRPGGQGVYQPQHF
-	TRBV10-1	TRBJ2-5	-	TGCGCCAGCATAAGGGAGCGCCCGTACCAAGAGACCCAGTACTTC	CASIRERPYQETQYF
TRBD1	TRBV28	TRBJ1-1	-	TGTGCCAGCAGTCTTTGGGCGGCAGGGGGCACTGAAGCTTTCTTT	CASSLWAAGGTEAFF
-	TRBV6-6	TRBJ1-1	-	TGTGCCAGCAGATTAAACACTGAAGCTTTCTTT	CASRLNTEAFF
TRBD1	TRBV28	TRBJ1-1	-	TGTGCCAGCACCCTATGGACAGGTAACACTGAAGCTTTCTTT	CASTLWTGNTEAFF
TRBD2	TRBV6-5	TRBJ2-1	-	TGTGCCAGCAGTTACACGGGGGGGGGCTACAATGAGCAGTTCTTC	CASSYTGGGYNEQFF
-	TRBV6-5	TRBJ1-4	-	TGTGCCAGCAGTTACTTCACAGGACGTAATGAAAAACTGTTTTTT	CASSYFTGRNEKLFF